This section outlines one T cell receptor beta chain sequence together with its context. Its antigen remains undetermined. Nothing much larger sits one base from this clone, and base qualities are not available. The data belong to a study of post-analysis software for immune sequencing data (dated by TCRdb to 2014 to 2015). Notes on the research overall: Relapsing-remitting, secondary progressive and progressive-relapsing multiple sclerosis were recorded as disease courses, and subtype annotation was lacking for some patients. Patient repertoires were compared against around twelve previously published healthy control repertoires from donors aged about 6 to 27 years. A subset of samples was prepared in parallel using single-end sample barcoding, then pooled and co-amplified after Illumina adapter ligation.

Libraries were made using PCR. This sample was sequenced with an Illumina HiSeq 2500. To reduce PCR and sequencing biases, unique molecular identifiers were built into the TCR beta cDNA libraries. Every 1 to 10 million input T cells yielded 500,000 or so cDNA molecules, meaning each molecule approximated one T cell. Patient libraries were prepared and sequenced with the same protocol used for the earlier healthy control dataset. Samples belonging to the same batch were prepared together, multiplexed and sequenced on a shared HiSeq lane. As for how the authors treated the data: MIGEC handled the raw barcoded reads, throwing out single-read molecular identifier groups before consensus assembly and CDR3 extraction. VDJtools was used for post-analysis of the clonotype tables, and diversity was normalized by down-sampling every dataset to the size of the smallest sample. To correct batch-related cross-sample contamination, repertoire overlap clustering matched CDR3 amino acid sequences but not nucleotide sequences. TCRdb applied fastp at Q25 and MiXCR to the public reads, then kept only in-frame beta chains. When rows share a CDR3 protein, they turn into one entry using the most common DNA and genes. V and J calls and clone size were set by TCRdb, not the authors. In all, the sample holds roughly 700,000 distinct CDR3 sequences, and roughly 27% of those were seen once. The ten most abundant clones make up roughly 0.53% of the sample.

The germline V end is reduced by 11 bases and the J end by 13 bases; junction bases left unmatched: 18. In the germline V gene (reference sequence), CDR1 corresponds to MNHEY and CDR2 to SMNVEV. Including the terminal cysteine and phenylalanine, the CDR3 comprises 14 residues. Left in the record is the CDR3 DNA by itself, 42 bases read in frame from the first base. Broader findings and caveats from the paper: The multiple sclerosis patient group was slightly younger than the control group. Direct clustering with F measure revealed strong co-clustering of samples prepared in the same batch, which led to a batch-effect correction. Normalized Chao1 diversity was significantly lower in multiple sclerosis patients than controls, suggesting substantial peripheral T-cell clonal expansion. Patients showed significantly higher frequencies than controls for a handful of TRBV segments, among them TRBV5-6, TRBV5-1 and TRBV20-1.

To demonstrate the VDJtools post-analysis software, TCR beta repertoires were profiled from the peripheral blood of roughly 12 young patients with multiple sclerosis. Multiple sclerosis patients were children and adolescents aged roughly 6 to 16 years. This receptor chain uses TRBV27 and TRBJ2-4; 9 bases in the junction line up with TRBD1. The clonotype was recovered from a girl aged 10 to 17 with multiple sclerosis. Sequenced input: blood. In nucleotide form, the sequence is TGTGCCTCAAAGCCAGGACAGGGGAGGTACGGGCAGTACTTC. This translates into CASKPGQGRYGQYF.